The text below deals with one T cell receptor beta chain. CDR1 is KGHDR, CDR2 SFDVKD, per germline. The CDR3 is 15 residues long. V shed 3 bases, J shed 8 bases, and the junction held 9 bases outside the gene matches. This entry is derived from a study of blood T cell repertoires in COVID-19. At the level of the study: From T cells, B-cell-depleted T cells, or PBMCs came the material, which was cDNA or gDNA.

Sequencing was performed with immunoSEQ multiplex PCR; in TCRdb, only in-frame clones are kept and a portion is missing. The sample lists about 230,000 clones, over 70% occurring once. The receptor comes from a man in his forties with acute or convalescent COVID-19. The V gene is TRBV24-1, the J gene TRBJ1-2; TRBD1 matches 9 bases. The specimen was peripheral blood. Written as DNA, the CDR3 is TGTGCCACCAGTGATACGTCCGGGACAGGGCAAGGCTACACCTTC. This encodes CATSDTSGTGQGYTF.